The 8 T cell receptor beta chains below were found in one sample sequenced in a study of glioma-infiltrating T cells after dendritic cell vaccination. Profiled with immunoSEQ multiplex PCR; TCRdb holds only in-frame clones, not every one. The sample contains almost 90,000 clones, around 86% of which appear only once. The time point denotes: after dendritic cell vaccination, including at tumor progression/relapse. The specimen was blood, collected after dendritic cell vaccination. The receptors come from a human donor with glioblastoma.

The rearrangement links TRBV7-2 to TRBJ1-1, with 8 bases lining up with TRBD1. Germline V gene lookup returns CDR1 SGHTA and CDR2 FQGNSA. The CDR3 spans 14 residues. J was trimmed by 5 bases and V by 5 bases; bases with no gene match: 7. The CDR3 is CASSNTGGRTEAFF. In nucleotides, the CDR3 is TGTGCCAGCAGCAATACAGGGGGTCGAACTGAAGCTTTCTTT.

The rearrangement uses TRBV6-5 and TRBJ2-5; TRBD1 agrees at 8 bases. Germline V gene sequence: CDR1 MNHEY, CDR2 SVGAGI. This CDR3 spans 13 amino acids. J gave up 5 bases and V 5 bases, and 4 bases lay outside the gene matches. The DNA for the CDR3 is TGTGCCAGCAGTCAGACAGGGGAGGAGACCCAGTACTTC. The encoded protein is CASSQTGEETQYF.

The V and J genes are TRBV4-1 and TRBJ2-4; 9 positions match TRBD1. Germline V gene data show CDR1 as MGHRA and CDR2 as YSYEKL. V shed 3 bases, J shed 8 bases, and the junction held 8 bases outside the gene matches. CDR3 length: 15 residues. CDR3 in amino acids: CASSQVQGAGDIQYF. Here the CDR3 DNA reads TGCGCCAGCAGCCAGGTACAGGGGGCAGGGGACATTCAGTACTTC.

V usage is TRBV19 and J usage is TRBJ2-2, with a possible D match to TRBD1 (5 bases). CDR1 is LNHDA, CDR2 SQIVND, per germline (reference sequence). The V gene lost 3 bases and the J gene lost 1 base, with 9 bases spanning the gap. CDR3 length: 15 amino acids. The CDR3 DNA follows: TGTGCCAGTAGTATTCGACAGCTGAACACCGGGGAGCTGTTTTTT. The encoded protein is CASSIRQLNTGELFF.

The chain combines TRBV5-6 with TRBJ2-7; tentative D call: TRBD2 (6 bases). Per the germline V gene, CDR1 is SGHDT and CDR2 is YYEEEE. The CDR3 spans 16 residues. V gave up 2 bases and J gave up 1 base, with 16 bases separating them. CDR3 sequence reads: CASSFRDGGPSYEQYF. The CDR3 DNA reads TGTGCCAGCAGCTTTAGGGACGGGGGACCTTCCTACGAGCAGTACTTC. Drawing the rest from reference TRBV5-6 and TRBJ2-7, the complete variable domain is DAGVTQSPTHLIKTRGQQVTLRCSPKSGHDTVSWYQQALGQGPQFIFQYYEEEERQRGNFPDRFSGHQFPNYSSELNVNALLLGDSALYLCASSFRDGGPSYEQYFGPGTRLTVT.

V usage is TRBV5-6 and J usage is TRBJ2-5; 9 bases agree with TRBD1. Per the germline V gene, CDR1 is SGHDT and CDR2 is YYEEEE. CDR3 length equals 14 residues. V shed 0 bases, J shed 3 bases, and the junction held 0 bases outside the gene matches. CDR3 bases: TGTGCCAGCAGCTTGGGGGACAGGGAAGAGACCCAGTACTTC. The encoded protein is CASSLGDREETQYF.

The J gene is TRBJ1-2, the V gene TRBV2; D perhaps matches TRBD1 (6 bases). CDR3 length equals 13 residues. V was cut by 4 bases and J by 7 bases, with 13 bases left in between. Germline CDR1 reads SNHLY; CDR2 reads FYNNEI. The CDR3 DNA is TGTGCCAGCAGTGGGTACAGGGAGGGTGGCTACACCTTC. Translation gives CASSGYREGGYTF.

This clone appeared a few times. J is TRBJ2-7 and V is TRBV6-6; D possibly corresponds to TRBD2 (5 bases). The V end was cut by 0 bases, the J end by 3 bases, with 9 bases between. The CDR3 extends over 14 amino acids. Germline V gene lookup returns CDR1 MNHNY and CDR2 SVGAGI (reference sequence). In DNA form, the CDR3 reads TGTGCCAGCAGTTACTCGGACGGGGACTACGAGCAGTACTTC. This translates into CASSYSDGDYEQYF.